The sequence of this T cell receptor (beta chain) was determined in a study of T cell responses to AZD1222 COVID-19 vaccine. V lost 7 bases, J lost 4 bases, and 17 bases lay in between. Looked up from germline, CDR1 is MNHNY and CDR2 is SVGAGI (reference sequence). This CDR3 contains 14 residues. Assay used: immunoSEQ multiplex PCR; TCRdb lists only in-frame clones, some missing. The repertoire holds nearly 110,000 clones, with roughly 87% as singletons. This receptor was taken from an adult who received the AZD1222 COVID-19 vaccine. V and J are TRBV6-6 and TRBJ2-7; the D gene is possibly TRBD1 (6 bases). This specimen consisted of peripheral blood, obtained 28 days after the second AZD1222 dose. CDR3: CASTLDSSRYEQYF. The CDR3 nucleotides read TGTGCCAGCACGTTGGACAGCTCGAGGTACGAGCAGTACTTC.